This T cell receptor (beta chain) was profiled in a study of T cell repertoires in cytomegalovirus infection. Study information: Recently identified HLA-C-restricted and well-studied HLA-B-restricted CMV epitopes were used. Carrying CMV and the relevant HLA type showed in public TCR beta signatures. Overall study results and limits: People with CMV and the relevant HLA were identified by cumulative public TCR beta family frequency. Clonotype analysis showed dominance of the ex vivo response by HLA-C-restricted CMV-specific TCR beta clonotypes.

TCRdb independently ran MiXCR on the reads; one entry per CDR3 protein. Of some 99,000 distinct CDR3 sequences in the sample, roughly 30% were seen once. Germline CDR1 reads DFQATT; CDR2 reads SNEGSKA (reference sequence). Trimming removed 5 bases from V and 3 bases from J, with 7 bases in between. The CDR3 contains 11 residues. As for this clonotype: Its specificity is unknown.

The sequences come from CD8+ T cells from cultured PBMCs, collected from culture after CMV antigen stimulation. The rearrangement joins TRBV20-1 to TRBJ2-5; a weak D match, TRBD1 (6 bases). The sequence was obtained from a human donor in good health (CMV status not recorded). Some clones in this sample may be carry-over from other donors' samples. The DNA of the CDR3 is TGCAGTGCTTCAGGGGAAGAGACCCAGTACTTC. Encoded protein: CSASGEETQYF.